This T cell receptor beta chain was identified in a study of blood T cell repertoires in COVID-19. Background on the study: Acute and convalescent COVID-19 samples came from the United States, Italy and Spain. In each case, the material was cDNA or gDNA derived from T cells, B-cell-depleted T cells, or PBMCs.

Per the study methods: Amplification with reference gene primers provided the estimates of nucleated cell counts. Sequencing used immunoSEQ multiplex PCR; TCRdb keeps in-frame clones, though not all of them. V, J and clone size are those of that table, while D and trimming were read from the DNA. The data hold 85,000 to 100,000 clones, with 88% observed a single time. It was during active infection that Seattle patients were enrolled and then longitudinally followed. The CDR3 runs to 15 residues. The trim removed 0 bases at V and 5 bases at J, leaving 5 bases unmatched. The rearrangement joins TRBV5-3 to TRBJ2-1, with TRBD2 matching over 7 bases. TRBV5-3 is sorted into the ORF group, with uncertain function. What was sequenced was peripheral blood. The origin of this receptor is a man aged 50-59 years with COVID-19, enrolled during active disease. CDR3 in amino acids: CARSLGLARNNEQFF. Here the CDR3 DNA reads TGTGCCAGAAGCTTGGGACTAGCCCGTAACAATGAGCAGTTCTTC.